This T cell receptor beta chain comes out of a study of identical twins. The CDR3 runs 14 residues. Trimming removed 0 bases at V and 3 bases at J, with 9 bases between. CDR1 is LGHNA, CDR2 YNFKEQ, per germline. In TCRdb, the 5' RACE reads were re-called with MiXCR into one record per CDR3 protein. The sample has around 1.7 million distinct CDR3 sequences, under 35% seen once. The V and J genes are TRBV4-2 and TRBJ2-7; D ambiguous. The sample consisted of cord blood. The sequence was collected from a newborn girl in good health. The CDR3 coding sequence is TGTGCCAGCAGCCAAGAGCGGAGACTCTACGAGCAGTACTTC. This codes for CASSQERRLYEQYF.